These 8 T cell receptor beta chains were all obtained from the same sample, sequenced in a study of blood T cell repertoires in COVID-19 (TCRdb year 2020). The library came from the immunoSEQ multiplex PCR assay. The immuneACCESS repertoire file appears here via TCRdb, limited to in-frame rearrangements. These files lack a portion of the clones; in checked studies, under half of the deficit traces to unresolved V genes, and the cause of the others is not known. Present in this sample are just over 300,000 clones, roughly 86% of which were seen just once. Around 9% of the sample lies in the top ten. Sequenced input: PBMCs or T cells enriched from blood (not recorded which). These receptors all stem from a woman under 30 who had recovered from COVID-19.

The chain is built from TRBV28 and TRBJ2-7; 9 nucleotides line up with TRBD1. Trimming removed 5 bases from V and 1 base from J; junction bases left unmatched: 6. The CDR3 extends over 15 amino acids. Germline lookup yields CDR1 MDHEN and CDR2 SYDVKM. CDR3 sequence reads: CASSPLDRGSYEQYF. In nucleotides, the CDR3 is TGTGCCAGCAGTCCATTGGACAGGGGATCCTACGAGCAGTACTTC.

This chain uses TRBV5-1 with TRBJ1-2; 7 bases line up with TRBD1. This CDR3 has 14 amino acids. Germline V gives CDR1 SGHRS, CDR2 YFSETQ. V lost 0 bases, J lost 8 bases, and 7 bases stayed unmatched. The CDR3, as DNA: TGCGCCAGCAGCTTGGGAGGGGGCGATCAGGGCTACACCTTC. The encoded protein is CASSLGGGDQGYTF. The full variable domain, with the rest looked up from reference TRBV5-1 and TRBJ1-2, is KAGVTQTPRYLIKTRGQQVTLSCSPISGHRSVSWYQQTPGQGLQFLFEYFSETQRNKGNFPGRFSGRQFSNSRSEMNVSTLELGDSALYLCASSLGGGDQGYTFGSGTRLTVV.

This chain links TRBV7-3 with TRBJ2-1, with TRBD2 identical over 12 bases. V shed 6 bases and J 2 bases; nucleotides not matched to a gene: 2. Germline values: CDR1 SGHTA, CDR2 FQGTGA. The CDR3 has 15 amino acids. DNA for the CDR3: TGTGCCAGCAGACTAGCGGGAGGTCCCTACAATGAGCAGTTCTTC. Translating gives CASRLAGGPYNEQFF.

This sequence joins TRBV4-2 and TRBJ2-7, with D perhaps matching TRBD2 (5 bases). Germline V gene lookup returns CDR1 LGHNA and CDR2 YNFKEQ. CDR3 size: 15 residues. The V end was cut by 4 bases, the J end by 2 bases, with 15 bases between. The CDR3 sequence is CASSRDYLGPYEQYF. In DNA form, the CDR3 reads TGTGCCAGCAGCCGAGACTACTTGGGCCCCTACGAGCAGTACTTC.

This sequence joins TRBV11-2 and TRBJ1-1; 7 bases fit TRBD1. Losses at the gene ends were 4 bases for V and 4 bases for J; bases not matched to a gene: 12. Germline CDR1 SGHAT, CDR2 FQNNGV. The CDR3 consists of 16 residues. The CDR3, as DNA: TGTGCCAGCAGCTCCCAATGGGGCAGGGGGACCACTGAAGCTTTCTTT. Translation gives CASSSQWGRGTTEAFF.

This chain joins TRBV4-3 and TRBJ2-7; a possible D gene is TRBD2 (7 bases). Trimming cost V 0 bases and J 10 bases, with 13 bases left between them. Germline CDR1 is LGHNA and CDR2 is YSLEER. The CDR3 is made up of 13 amino acids. In DNA form, the CDR3 reads TGCGCCAGCAGCCAAGATATTGGGGGGGCCCAGTACTTC. Its protein product is CASSQDIGGAQYF.

V gene TRBV11-1 combines with J gene TRBJ1-5, with 7 bases aligning to TRBD1. Germline values: CDR1 SGHAT, CDR2 FQDESV (reference sequence). V shed 8 bases, J shed 9 bases, and the junction held 10 bases outside the gene matches. This CDR3 comprises 13 residues. The CDR3 nucleotides read TGTGCCAGCGGGGACAGACCTCAGGGGCCCCAGCATTTT. It specifies CASGDRPQGPQHF.

The chain carries TRBV10-3 and TRBJ1-4; D is uncertain. V lost 10 bases and J lost 2, with 8 bases in between. The CDR3 is made up of 12 amino acids. Germline V gene lookup returns CDR1 ENHRY and CDR2 SYGVKD. The CDR3 sequence is CATGETNEKLFF. The CDR3, as DNA: TGTGCCACCGGGGAGACTAATGAAAAACTGTTTTTT.